Detailed here is one TCR beta chain. CDR1 MNHEY and CDR2 SMNVEV come from the germline V gene (reference sequence). V was pared by 3 bases and J by 3 bases, with 11 bases between. The CDR3 spans 14 residues. The data belong to a study of blood T cell repertoires in COVID-19. Study summary: Collection of acute and convalescent COVID-19 samples took place in the United States, Italy and Spain. The cDNA or gDNA used as material had been derived from T cells, B-cell-depleted T cells, or PBMCs.

In the original workflow: Amplified reference gene primers provided the basis for estimating nucleated cell counts. Repertoires were generated with immunoSEQ multiplex PCR, while TCRdb's copy carries only in-frame clones and drops some. V and J calls and clone size are copied from that table; D and trimming were computed from the DNA. Among around 150,000 clones listed, over 60% were seen once. V and J are TRBV27 and TRBJ1-2, with D hard to call. This sequence originates from a woman of 80 years or more with active or convalescent COVID-19. Sequencing was done on a sample of peripheral blood. This CDR3 is CASSFADTDYGYTF. The DNA of the CDR3 is TGTGCCAGCAGTTTCGCCGACACGGACTATGGCTACACCTTC.